The rows below give T cell receptor beta chains drawn from one sample of a study of T cell clonotyping in hematopoietic cell transplantation. Generated by immunoSEQ multiplex PCR, the TCRdb table keeps only in-frame clones and is missing some. Of around 37,000 clones in the sample, nearly 97% were seen once. The sample taken for sequencing was peripheral blood mononuclear cells. These receptor sequences come from a man aged 25-45 years in good health. Some clones in this sample may be carry-over from other donors' samples. Both conserved end residues are part of each CDR3. The D gene is left open where the match is weak. Size is omitted from some rows. Given values are once, few, many or a class for expanded clones.

clone size	V gene	J gene	D gene	CDR3 DNA	CDR3 protein
.	TRBV11-1	TRBJ2-6	TRBD1	TGTGCCAGCAGCTTTGGGACAGTTATCTCTGGGGCCAACGTCCTGACTTTC	CASSFGTVISGANVLTF
.	TRBV6-5	TRBJ1-1	.	TGTGCCAGCAGTTACAACGGGAACACTGAAGCTTTCTTT	CASSYNGNTEAFF
once	TRBV4-1	TRBJ2-2	.	TGCGCCAGCAGCCAAGTACAGGGAGGGCTTACCGGGGAGCTGTTTTTT	CASSQVQGGLTGELFF
.	TRBV10-1	TRBJ2-3	TRBD2	TGCGCCAGCAGTCGGGGACTAGCGGATTTCACAGATACGCAGTATTTT	CASSRGLADFTDTQYF
.	TRBV7-2	TRBJ1-3	.	TGTGCCAGCAGCTTCCAGCAAGGAAACACCATATATTTT	CASSFQQGNTIYF
.	TRBV6-5	TRBJ1-5	.	TGTGCCAGCAGTTACGGAGAGGGGCCCCAGCATTTT	CASSYGEGPQHF
.	TRBV5-1	TRBJ1-1	.	TGCGCCAGCAGCCCTTCAAACACTGAAGCTTTCTTT	CASSPSNTEAFF
.	TRBV27	TRBJ1-2	.	TGTGCCAGCAGTTTATCATCGGGGCCCGTTAACTATGGCTACACCTTC	CASSLSSGPVNYGYTF
.	TRBV6-5	TRBJ1-2	TRBD1	TGTGCCAGCAGTTACGCAAGTCAGGGGGCCTATGGCTACACCTTC	CASSYASQGAYGYTF
.	TRBV6-6	TRBJ2-6	.	TGTGCCAGTGCTGGGGCCAACGTCCTGACTTTC	CASAGANVLTF
.	TRBV6-5	TRBJ2-1	TRBD2	TGTGCCACCGGGCCTAGCGGGAGTTATGAGCAGTTCTTC	CATGPSGSYEQFF
.	TRBV9	TRBJ1-5	.	TGTGCCAGCAGCGTCCAGGAAAATCAGCCCCAGCATTTT	CASSVQENQPQHF
once	TRBV6-1	TRBJ1-2	.	TGTGCCATCTATAGAACAGTGAGCTATGGCTACACCTTC	CAIYRTVSYGYTF
.	TRBV19	TRBJ2-7	.	TGTGCCAGTAGTACATCCGGGAGCTCCTACGAGCAGTACTTC	CASSTSGSSYEQYF
once	TRBV4-1	TRBJ1-3	.	TGCGCCAGCAGCCAACCCAGCCGGCGAAACACCATATATTTT	CASSQPSRRNTIYF
.	TRBV15	TRBJ1-1	.	TGTGCCACCAGCAGAGAGGGTTACACTGAAGCTTTCTTT	CATSREGYTEAFF
.	TRBV10-2	TRBJ2-1	TRBD2	TGCGCCAGCAGTTCGGAAGGAGGACGGGGACTACGGGTCAATGAGCAGTTCTTC	CASSSEGGRGLRVNEQFF
.	TRBV4-1	TRBJ2-1	.	TGCGCCAGCAGCCAGGTTAGGGGTAATGAGCAGTTCTTC	CASSQVRGNEQFF
.	TRBV10-1	TRBJ2-7	.	TGCGCCAGCCAACAAAGGGGGTCCTACGAGCAGTACTTC	CASQQRGSYEQYF
.	TRBV27	TRBJ1-2	.	TGTGCCGGAAGGGGGGGCAATGGCTACACCTTC	CAGRGGNGYTF
.	TRBV29-1	TRBJ1-4	.	TGCAGCGTTGGGGGGGTTGGAAAACTGTTTTTT	CSVGGVGKLFF
.	TRBV4-1	TRBJ2-7	TRBD2	TGCGCCAGCAGCCAAGTAAGACTAGCGGGGCAAAGGAAGTACTTC	CASSQVRLAGQRKYF
.	TRBV6-1	TRBJ2-3	.	TGTGCCAGCAACATAGGTGGGGGCACAGATACGCAGTATTTT	CASNIGGGTDTQYF
.	TRBV14	TRBJ2-3	.	TGTGCCAGCAGCTCAAGCACAGATACGCAGTATTTT	CASSSSTDTQYF
once	TRBV7-6	TRBJ1-2	.	TGTGCCAGCAGCCCCTCGGCCCCTTTAAACTATGGCTACACCTTC	CASSPSAPLNYGYTF
.	TRBV6-5	TRBJ2-7	TRBD2	TGTGCCAGCAGCCAGGGACTAGCGGGGTCTACCGAGCAGTACTTC	CASSQGLAGSTEQYF
.	TRBV7-6	TRBJ2-5	.	TGTGCCAGCAGCTCGAATTCTCTGTTACGGTTTCAAGAGACCCAGTACTTC	CASSSNSLLRFQETQYF
.	TRBV6-5	TRBJ1-2	.	TGTGCCAGCAGCCTCGGACAGCCCCTTAAGGATGGCTACACCTTC	CASSLGQPLKDGYTF
.	TRBV27	TRBJ1-1	.	TGTGCCAGCAAGCTACGGGGATTGAACACTGAAGCTTTCTTT	CASKLRGLNTEAFF
.	TRBV30	TRBJ1-5	.	TGTGCCTGGAGTTACGGGGACGGCCCAAGGCCCCAGCATTTT	CAWSYGDGPRPQHF
.	TRBV11-2	TRBJ2-7	TRBD1	TGTGCCAGCAGCCGTCAACAGGGGCTATTCAACGAGCAGTACTTC	CASSRQQGLFNEQYF
.	TRBV5-1	TRBJ2-3	TRBD2	TGCGCCAGCAGCTTAACGACTAGCGAGGGTTGGGGTACGCAGTATTTT	CASSLTTSEGWGTQYF
.	TRBV13	TRBJ2-3	.	TGTGCCAGCAGTTTAGAGGGGTTAATAGGGGCAGATACGCAGTATTTT	CASSLEGLIGADTQYF
once	TRBV29-1	TRBJ2-5	.	TGCAGCGTTGAAGCCTTAAGGGAGACCCAGTACTTC	CSVEALRETQYF
.	TRBV10-2	TRBJ1-1	.	TGCGCCAGCAGTGAGTCTCAGGGGCGGACTGAAGCTTTCTTT	CASSESQGRTEAFF
.	TRBV7-6	TRBJ2-2	TRBD2	TGTGCCAGCAGCCCGACTAGCGGGGGAGTCGCCGGGGAGCTGTTTTTT	CASSPTSGGVAGELFF
.	TRBV12-5	TRBJ1-2	.	TGTGCTAGTGGTTTGGCGTCAGCTTATGGCTACACCTTC	CASGLASAYGYTF
.	TRBV5-1	TRBJ1-5	TRBD1	TGCGCCAGCAGCTGGAGGACAGGGGGTAATAGCAATCAGCCCCAGCATTTT	CASSWRTGGNSNQPQHF
.	TRBV28	TRBJ2-2	TRBD1	TGTGCCAGCAGTCCCGGACAGGGAGGATGGGCCGGGGAGCTGTTTTTT	CASSPGQGGWAGELFF
.	TRBV10-3	TRBJ2-7	TRBD2	TGTGCCATCAGTGAGAGTATTCCTCCTAGCGGGGACTACGAGCAGTACTTC	CAISESIPPSGDYEQYF
.	TRBV5-1	TRBJ1-1	.	TGCGCCAGCAGCTTGGGACAGGCTATATTGAACACTGAAGCTTTCTTT	CASSLGQAILNTEAFF
.	TRBV5-1	TRBJ1-4	TRBD1	TGCGCCAGCAGCTTGGGGGACAGGGATAATGAAAAACTGTTTTTT	CASSLGDRDNEKLFF